Below, 18 T cell receptor beta chains from the same sample are listed, as sequenced in a study of blood T cell repertoires in COVID-19. The table came from immunoSEQ multiplex PCR; TCRdb's copy has only in-frame clones and leaves some out. The data hold under 200,000 clones, with 82% observed a single time. Specimen: PBMCs or T cells enriched from blood (not recorded which). The receptors derive from a man aged 60-69 years who had recovered from COVID-19.

In this sample, this clone turned up a few times. The V and J genes are TRBV9 and TRBJ1-1, with TRBD1 as a possible D gene (6 bases). Germline values: CDR1 SGDLS, CDR2 YYNGEE. CDR3 length: 13 residues. Trimming left V 0 bases short and J 7 bases short, with 10 bases between. The CDR3 sequence: CASSVAQDSEAFF. CDR3 DNA sequence: TGTGCCAGCAGCGTAGCCCAGGACAGTGAAGCTTTCTTT.

The J gene is TRBJ2-2, the V gene TRBV9; 7 bases line up with TRBD1. The CDR3 has 15 amino acids. Germline trimming cut 2 bases from V and 4 bases from J; bases unmatched to any gene: 5. Germline-derived CDR1 and CDR2 are SGDLS and YYNGEE. CDR3 sequence: CASSVWRTGTGELFF. In DNA form, the CDR3 reads TGTGCCAGCAGCGTTTGGAGGACAGGCACCGGGGAGCTGTTTTTT.

The chain couples TRBV18 to TRBJ1-5, with 10 bases identical to TRBD1. CDR3 length: 14 amino acids. The J segment lost 5 bases and the V segment lost 3 bases, leaving 1 base of the junction unmatched. Germline V CDR1 and CDR2: KGHSH, LQKENI. The CDR3 reads CASSPGTGDQPQHF. CDR3 nucleotides: TGTGCCAGCTCACCCGGGACAGGGGATCAGCCCCAGCATTTT.

This clone was seen a handful of times. This chain links TRBV9 with TRBJ2-7; 12 positions agree with TRBD2. The CDR3 sequence is 13 residues long. Germline assignment: CDR1 SGDLS and CDR2 YYNGEE. Germline trimming cut 3 bases from V and 5 bases from J; bases unmatched to any gene: 0. CDR3 sequence: CASSGTSGNEQYF. For the CDR3, the DNA is TGTGCCAGCAGCGGGACTAGCGGGAACGAGCAGTACTTC.

This clone was detected once. V is TRBV5-1 and J is TRBJ2-1, with 12 bases identical to TRBD2. V was clipped by 4 bases and J by 5 bases; unmatched bases: 7. Germline CDR1 is SGHRS and CDR2 is YFSETQ. The CDR3 is 16 amino acids. CDR3 coding DNA: TGCGCCAGCAGCAGAAGGACTAGCGGGAAGAACAATGAGCAGTTCTTC. It codes for CASSRRTSGKNNEQFF.

The V gene is TRBV6-5, the J gene TRBJ2-7, with 8 bases that match TRBD1. From germline, CDR1 is MNHEY and CDR2 SVGAGI. The CDR3 spans 14 residues. With V trimmed by 4 bases and J by 3 bases, 5 bases remained unmatched. The DNA for the CDR3 is TGTGCCAGCAGTTCTTACGGACAGGGCTACGAGCAGTACTTC. This encodes CASSSYGQGYEQYF.

The rearrangement joins TRBV28 to TRBJ2-7, with D perhaps TRBD2 (6 bases). Germline V gene lookup returns CDR1 MDHEN and CDR2 SYDVKM. Trimming cost V 1 base and J 2 bases, with 12 bases left between them. CDR3 length: 15 amino acids. DNA of the CDR3: TGTGCCAGCAGTTTATCTAGCGACGGAGCCTACGAGCAGTACTTC. As protein: CASSLSSDGAYEQYF.

V and J are TRBV2 and TRBJ2-7; 7 bases fit TRBD2. The CDR3 is 13 residues long. J gave up 2 bases and V 8 bases, and 6 bases lay outside the gene matches. Germline lookup yields CDR1 SNHLY and CDR2 FYNNEI. The CDR3 sequence is CASGEGRTYEQYF. For the CDR3, the DNA is TGTGCCAGCGGGGAGGGGCGAACCTACGAGCAGTACTTC.

This clone has only one observation. This sequence joins TRBV9 and TRBJ1-4; D possibly corresponds to TRBD1 (5 bases). V shed 7 bases and J shed 0 bases, with 13 bases lying between them. Germline V lookup: CDR1 SGDLS, CDR2 YYNGEE. The CDR3 covers 15 residues. The CDR3 region is CASGRTGATNEKLFF. For the CDR3, the DNA is TGTGCCAGCGGAAGGACGGGGGCAACTAATGAAAAACTGTTTTTT.

This clone was seen more than once but under ten times. The chain has TRBV7-9 and TRBJ1-1; 7 bases agree with TRBD1. The CDR3 length is 16 residues. The trim removed 5 bases at V and 1 base at J, leaving 10 bases unmatched. Germline values: CDR1 SEHNR, CDR2 FQNEAQ (reference sequence). CDR3 in DNA: TGTGCCAGCAGCCCACCCAAGGGGGCTGGGAACACTGAAGCTTTCTTT. Translating it yields CASSPPKGAGNTEAFF.

This clone was detected only a few times. The V and J genes are TRBV28 and TRBJ2-3, with D uncertain. There are 14 residues in the CDR3. Germline V gene data show CDR1 as MDHEN and CDR2 as SYDVKM. V was shortened by 4 bases and J by 3 bases, with 11 bases between the two germline ends. For the CDR3, the DNA is TGTGCCAGCAGTTCGAACTACCGAACAGATACGCAGTATTTT. Its translation: CASSSNYRTDTQYF.

V gene TRBV4-1 combines with J gene TRBJ1-2, with a weak D call TRBD1 (5 bases). CDR3 length: 17 residues. Germline V CDR1 and CDR2: MGHRA, YSYEKL. Deletions cut 0 bases from V and 4 bases from J, with 18 bases between. CDR3 coding DNA: TGCGCCAGCAGCCAAGAAACGTCGACAGCAGCCTCCTATGGCTACACCTTC. It is translated as CASSQETSTAASYGYTF.

About this clone: In the same sample, other DNA sequences code for this CDR3. The chain recombines TRBV9 with TRBJ2-2; 10 positions agree with TRBD2. The CDR3 has 15 residues. CDR1 SGDLS and CDR2 YYNGEE come from the germline V gene. The V gene end was trimmed by 0 bases and the J gene end by 4 bases; junction bases not matched to a gene: 0. The CDR3: CASSVVAGGTGELFF. CDR3 coding DNA: TGTGCCAGCAGCGTAGTAGCGGGGGGCACCGGGGAGCTGTTTTTT.

V usage is TRBV7-7 and J usage is TRBJ2-2, with 8 bases aligning to TRBD2. Germline values: CDR1 SSHAT, CDR2 FNYEAQ (reference sequence). CDR3 length: 14 residues. V lost 6 bases, J lost 7 bases, and 7 bases stayed unmatched. The CDR3 bases are TGTGCCAGCAGTGAGAGGACTAGCCACGGGGAGCTGTTTTTT. Translated: CASSERTSHGELFF. Complete variable domain (other parts from reference TRBV7-7 and TRBJ2-2): GAGVSQSPRYKVTKRGQDVTLRCDPISSHATLYWYQQALGQGPEFLTYFNYEAQPDKSGLPSDRFSAERPEGSISTLTIQRTEQRDSAMYRCASSERTSHGELFFGEGSRLTVL.

J is TRBJ2-1 and V is TRBV4-1, with a weak D call TRBD2 (6 bases). The CDR3 covers 14 residues. Germline V gene sequence: CDR1 MGHRA, CDR2 YSYEKL. V dropped 4 bases and J dropped 5 bases, with 12 bases sitting between them. CDR3 coding DNA: TGCGCCAGCAGCCCGACTAGGTCCCACAATGAGCAGTTCTTC. Amino acid sequence: CASSPTRSHNEQFF.

This clone was seen a few times. The V gene is TRBV6-5, the J gene TRBJ1-2; D is undetermined. The germline V gene encodes CDR1 MNHEY and CDR2 SVGAGI. Trimming removed 0 bases from V and 8 bases from J, with 16 bases in between. This CDR3 contains 15 residues. CDR3 in DNA: TGTGCCAGCAGTTACTCGAGGAGAAGGGCTAGCGGCTACACCTTC. It encodes CASSYSRRRASGYTF.

J is TRBJ2-5 and V is TRBV19, with D possibly TRBD2 on 6 matching bases. The germline gives CDR1 LNHDA, CDR2 SQIVND (reference sequence). This CDR3 comprises 15 residues. Trimming removed 1 base at V and 4 bases at J, with 13 bases between. The CDR3, as DNA: TGTGCCAGTAGTATAGTTGCGGCCGGGGGAGAGACCCAGTACTTC. As protein: CASSIVAAGGETQYF. The whole variable domain, filled in from reference TRBV19 and TRBJ2-5, reads DGGITQSPKYLFRKEGQNVTLSCEQNLNHDAMYWYRQDPGQGLRLIYYSQIVNDFQKGDIAEGYSVSREKKESFPLTVTSAQKNPTAFYLCASSIVAAGGETQYFGPGTRLLVL.

This clone was observed a single time. The V and J genes are TRBV19 and TRBJ1-2; 7 bases agree with TRBD1. Germline V lookup: CDR1 LNHDA, CDR2 SQIVND (reference sequence). J lost 8 bases, V lost 5 bases, and 5 bases had no gene match. CDR3 length: 12 residues. The CDR3 nucleotides are TGTGCCAGTAGTCAACAGGGGACGGGCTACACCTTC. Its protein product is CASSQQGTGYTF.